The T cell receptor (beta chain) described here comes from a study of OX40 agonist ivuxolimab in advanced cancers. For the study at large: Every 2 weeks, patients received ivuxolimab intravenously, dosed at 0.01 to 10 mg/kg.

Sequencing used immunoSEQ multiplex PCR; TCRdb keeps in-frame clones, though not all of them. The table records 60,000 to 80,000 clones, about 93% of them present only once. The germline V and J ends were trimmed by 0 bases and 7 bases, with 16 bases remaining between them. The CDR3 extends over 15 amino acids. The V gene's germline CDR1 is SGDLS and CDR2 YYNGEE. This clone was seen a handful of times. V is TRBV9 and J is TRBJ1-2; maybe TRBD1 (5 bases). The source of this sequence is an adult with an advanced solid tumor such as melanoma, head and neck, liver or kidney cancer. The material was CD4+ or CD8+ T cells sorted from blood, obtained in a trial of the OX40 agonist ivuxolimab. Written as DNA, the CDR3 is TGTGCCAGCAGCGTAGGATCCCAGGCAGGGATTGGCTACACCTTC. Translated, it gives CASSVGSQAGIGYTF.